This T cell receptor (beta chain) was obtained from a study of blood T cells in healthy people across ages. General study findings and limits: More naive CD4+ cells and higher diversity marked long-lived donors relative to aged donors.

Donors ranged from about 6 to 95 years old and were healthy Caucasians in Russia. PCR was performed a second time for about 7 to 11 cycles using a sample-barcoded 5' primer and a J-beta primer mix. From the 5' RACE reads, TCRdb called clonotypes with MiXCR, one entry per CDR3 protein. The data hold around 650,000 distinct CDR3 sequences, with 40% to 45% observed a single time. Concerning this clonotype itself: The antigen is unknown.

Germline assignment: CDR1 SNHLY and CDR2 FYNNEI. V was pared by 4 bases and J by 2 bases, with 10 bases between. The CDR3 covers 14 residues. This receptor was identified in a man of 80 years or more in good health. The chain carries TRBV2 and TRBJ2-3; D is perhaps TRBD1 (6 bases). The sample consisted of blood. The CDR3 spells CASSADRTTDTQYF. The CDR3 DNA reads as TGTGCCAGCAGTGCCGACAGGACCACAGATACGCAGTATTTT.